These 2 T cell receptor beta chains were all obtained from the same sample, sequenced in a study of blood T cell repertoires in COVID-19. Repertoires were generated with immunoSEQ multiplex PCR, while TCRdb's copy carries only in-frame clones and drops some. The sample consists of around 230,000 clones, about 86% of them appearing once. Sequencing was performed on peripheral blood. The receptor set was obtained from a woman between 50 and 59 years old with acute or convalescent COVID-19.

The CDR3 loop reads CASSLARVYEQFF. Written as DNA, the CDR3 is TGTGCCAGCAGCTTAGCGAGGGTTTACGAGCAGTTCTTC. The chain employs TRBV7-2 and TRBJ2-1, with D possibly TRBD2 on 5 matching bases. The CDR3 is 13 residues long. Per the germline V gene, CDR1 is SGHTA and CDR2 is FQGNSA. Trimming removed 0 bases at V and 10 bases at J, with 10 bases between.

V is TRBV15 and J is TRBJ1-6; the D is unclear. The germline gives CDR1 LNHNV, CDR2 YYDKDF (reference sequence). V lost 0 bases and J 2 bases, leaving 8 bases between the germline ends. This CDR3 comprises 16 residues. In DNA, the CDR3 is TGTGCCACCAGCAGAGATCAGAACGCCTATAATTCACCCCTCCACTTT. It encodes CATSRDQNAYNSPLHF.